This T cell receptor (delta chain) is drawn from a study of gamma-delta chains in newborns, infants, children. Study-level background: Polyclonal expansion of innate γδ T cells after birth follows microbial exposure.

This clone was counted between two and nine times. TCRdb re-called clones from the reads via CATT. This table holds 4,800 or so delta-chain clones, under 40% found once. The sequencing sample was made of blood. The clonotype was recovered from a child who received the measles vaccine.

The CDR3 region is CALGEIKYLYLGDTLDKLIF. DNA of the CDR3: TGTGCTCTTGGGGAAATAAAATACCTATACCTGGGGGATACGCTCGATAAACTCATCTTT. V and J are TRDV1 and TRDJ1, with TRDD3 matching over 12 bases. The CDR3 sequence is 20 residues long. Germline assignment: CDR1 TSWWSYY and CDR2 QGS. V was clipped by 2 bases and J by 4 bases; unmatched bases: 17.